These 30 T cell receptor beta chains were sequenced from one sample in a study of cytomegalovirus exposure and HLA in healthy donors. Libraries were prepared by immunoSEQ multiplex PCR; TCRdb keeps only in-frame clonotypes and omits some of them. Counted here are roughly 150,000 clones, approximately 88% occurring once; the ten biggest clones make up 2.5% to 4%. Sequencing used PBMCs. The receptors come from a woman younger than 35 in good health and CMV-seropositive.

The chain uses TRBV11-3 and TRBJ2-7, with D unclear. The CDR3 contains 15 residues. V lost 3 bases to trimming and J lost 2 bases, with 14 bases between them. Germline CDR1 reads SGHNT; CDR2 reads YENEEA. CDR3: CASSLFFRSTYEQYF. CDR3 DNA sequence: TGTGCCAGCAGCTTGTTTTTCCGCAGTACCTACGAGCAGTACTTC.

The rearrangement links TRBV29-1 to TRBJ2-7, with 7 bases matching TRBD1. There are 14 residues in the CDR3. V was clipped by 5 bases and J by 2 bases; unmatched bases: 9. CDR1 and CDR2 (germline): SQVTM, ANQGSEA. CDR3 sequence: CSVTGQAMTYEQYF. For the CDR3, the DNA is TGCAGCGTTACCGGACAGGCTATGACCTACGAGCAGTACTTC.

CDR3 sequence (DNA): TGTGCCAGCAGACTAACCCGGGACAGCCGTTCTTCGGGCGAGCAGTACTTC. It codes for CASRLTRDSRSSGEQYF. The gene calls are TRBV21-1 and TRBJ2-7; no DNA check was done on the table's D call, TRBD1. TRBV21-1 constitutes a pseudogene. The CDR3 totals 17 residues.

V is TRBV5-1 and J is TRBJ2-5; TRBD2 agrees at 8 bases. Germline V gene data show CDR1 as SGHRS and CDR2 as YFSETQ. V was clipped by 0 bases and J by 2 bases; unmatched bases: 3. The CDR3 covers 15 residues. CDR3 nucleotide sequence: TGCGCCAGCAGCTTGGTCACTAGCGGACAAGAGACCCAGTACTTC. Translation gives CASSLVTSGQETQYF.

V gene TRBV30 combines with J gene TRBJ2-1; TRBD1 is a possible D gene (6 bases). V was clipped by 4 bases and J by 0 bases, with 10 bases between them. Looked up from germline, CDR1 is GTSNPN and CDR2 is SVGIG (reference sequence). The length of the CDR3 is 14 residues. The CDR3 nucleotides read TGTGCCTGGAACCGGGACAACTCCTACAATGAGCAGTTCTTC. Encoded protein: CAWNRDNSYNEQFF. The full variable domain, its missing parts supplied by reference TRBV30 and TRBJ2-1, is SQTIHQWPATLVQPVGSPLSLECTVEGTSNPNLYWYRQAAGRGLQLLFYSVGIGQISSEVPQNLSASRPQDRQFILSSKKLLLSDSGFYLCAWNRDNSYNEQFFGPGTRLTVL.

This chain uses TRBV10-1 with TRBJ2-3; D perhaps matches TRBD2 (6 bases). The ends were cut back, 3 bases at V and 5 bases at J, with 12 bases in the middle. Germline assignment: CDR1 WNHNN and CDR2 SYGVQD (reference sequence). CDR3 length: 14 amino acids. CDR3 nucleotides: TGCGCCAGCAGTGAATCGCTAGCGTTAGATACGCAGTATTTT. As protein: CASSESLALDTQYF.

This clone has only one observation. This chain uses TRBV9 with TRBJ1-3; tentative D call: TRBD1 (5 bases). Germline assignment: CDR1 SGDLS and CDR2 YYNGEE. This CDR3 has 17 amino acids. V shed 0 bases and J shed 7 bases, with 20 bases lying between them. CDR3 DNA: TGTGCCAGCAGCGTAGAAGGGACTCGAGGGGTGTGGAACACCATATATTTT. Its translation: CASSVEGTRGVWNTIYF. Filled out from reference TRBV9 and TRBJ1-3, the complete variable domain reads DSGVTQTPKHLITATGQRVTLRCSPRSGDLSVYWYQQSLDQGLQFLIQYYNGEERAKGNILERFSAQQFPDLHSELNLSSLELGDSALYFCASSVEGTRGVWNTIYFGEGSWLTVV.

The rearrangement joins TRBV19 to TRBJ2-7, with a tentative D call TRBD1 (7 bases). The V end was cut by 8 bases, the J end by 6 bases, with 20 bases between. Germline CDR1 LNHDA, CDR2 SQIVND (reference sequence). The CDR3 is 14 amino acids. CDR3 sequence (DNA): TGTGCCAGTGCCCCAGGGGGGAATTCGCCCGAGCAGTACTTC. The encoded protein is CASAPGGNSPEQYF.

The chain couples TRBV6-6 to TRBJ2-3; possibly TRBD1 for D (6 bases). Germline V lookup: CDR1 MNHNY, CDR2 SVGAGI (reference sequence). V was clipped by 5 bases and J by 4 bases, with 19 bases between them. This CDR3 comprises 16 residues. The CDR3 DNA reads as TGTGCCAGCAGTCGTGGACAGCGTGGCACTCCAGATACGCAGTATTTT. It encodes CASSRGQRGTPDTQYF.

The chain's CDR3 is CASSYIEASGNTIYF. For the CDR3, the DNA is TGTGCCAGCAGTTATATCGAAGCTTCTGGAAACACCATATATTTT. The genes are TRBV6-6 and TRBJ1-3; D gene ambiguous. This CDR3 has 15 residues. From germline, CDR1 is MNHNY and CDR2 SVGAGI (reference sequence). Trimming pared 3 bases from V and 1 base from J, leaving 10 bases between.

This chain links TRBV5-4 with TRBJ2-7; TRBD2 matches 8 bases. Trimming cost V 0 bases and J 2 bases; bases outside gene matches: 4. This CDR3 region has 15 residues. Germline V gene sequence: CDR1 SGHNT, CDR2 YYREEE (reference sequence). CDR3 in amino acids: CASSLGRGLAYEQYF. CDR3 coding DNA: TGTGCCAGCAGCTTGGGTAGGGGACTAGCCTACGAGCAGTACTTC. Full variable domain (rest looked up from reference TRBV5-4 and TRBJ2-7): ETGVTQSPTHLIKTRGQQVTLRCSSQSGHNTVSWYQQALGQGPQFIFQYYREEENGRGNFPPRFSGLQFPNYSSELNVNALELDDSALYLCASSLGRGLAYEQYFGPGTRLTVT.

The chain recombines TRBV30 with TRBJ2-6; the D gene is possibly TRBD1 (6 bases). The CDR3 covers 19 residues. Trimming took 0 bases from V and 0 from J, leaving 18 bases between them. CDR1 is GTSNPN, CDR2 SVGIG, per germline (reference sequence). The CDR3 DNA sequence: TGTGCCTGGAGTGTATTAGTTCGGACAGCACCCTCTGGGGCCAACGTCCTGACTTTC. This codes for CAWSVLVRTAPSGANVLTF.

The V call is TRBV5-4, the J call TRBJ1-3, with D tentatively TRBD1 (5 bases). Per germline, CDR1 SGHNT and CDR2 YYREEE (reference sequence). Between the trimmed V and J ends, which lost 0 bases and 0 bases, there was a span of 10 bases. This CDR3 comprises 16 residues. The CDR3 loop reads CASSLGTGPSGNTIYF. CDR3 sequence (DNA): TGTGCCAGCAGCTTGGGCACAGGTCCCTCTGGAAACACCATATATTTT.

The chain employs TRBV30 and TRBJ2-7; 8 bases align to TRBD2. CDR1 and CDR2 (germline): GTSNPN, SVGIG (reference sequence). V was clipped by 0 bases and J by 5 bases; unmatched bases: 6. The CDR3 contains 14 residues. CDR3 protein: CAWSVGLAGHEQYF. The CDR3 DNA reads TGTGCCTGGAGTGTAGGCCTAGCGGGTCACGAGCAGTACTTC.

CDR3 sequence: CAWSSGVSSYEQYF. CDR3 coding DNA: TGTGCCTGGAGTTCAGGGGTGAGCTCCTACGAGCAGTACTTC. The V gene is TRBV30, the J gene TRBJ2-7; TRBD1 is a possible D gene (6 bases). The CDR3 is made up of 14 amino acids. CDR1 is GTSNPN, CDR2 SVGIG, per germline (reference sequence). Between the trimmed V and J ends, which lost 2 bases and 0 bases, there was a span of 11 bases.

The rearrangement joins TRBV19 to TRBJ2-5; 7 bases align to TRBD2. Germline loops: CDR1 LNHDA, CDR2 SQIVND (reference sequence). CDR3 size: 14 residues. With 4 bases clipped from V and 4 bases from J, the junction kept 6 bases outside the gene matches. The CDR3 spells CASSKAGDAETQYF. CDR3 coding DNA: TGTGCCAGTAGTAAGGCGGGAGATGCAGAGACCCAGTACTTC.

This chain joins TRBV4-3 and TRBJ2-1, with TRBD2 matching 14 bases. V shed 4 bases, J shed 5 bases, and the junction held 4 bases outside the gene matches. The germline CDR1 and CDR2 sequences are LGHNA and YSLEER. The CDR3 covers 16 residues. The CDR3 DNA reads TGCGCCAGCAGCCGCCGACTAGCGGGGGGGAACAATGAGCAGTTCTTC. Translating it yields CASSRRLAGGNNEQFF.

The V gene is TRBV20-1, the J gene TRBJ2-7; a weak D match, TRBD2 (5 bases). The ends were cut back, 6 bases at V and 3 bases at J, with 9 bases in the middle. The CDR3 spans 11 residues. Germline V gene data show CDR1 as DFQATT and CDR2 as SNEGSKA (reference sequence). The CDR3 loop is CSAGLGYEQYF. In nucleotides, the CDR3 is TGCAGTGCCGGACTGGGCTACGAGCAGTACTTC.

This clone has just one count. One end of the junction varies from germline; a read error may be responsible. The rearrangement uses TRBV18 and TRBJ1-1; 9 positions agree with TRBD1. The CDR3 has 17 residues. The germline V gene has CDR1 KGHSH and CDR2 LQKENI. CDR3 sequence: CASSPRGPGQGVGETFF. The CDR3 nucleotides read TGTGCCAGCTCACCACGGGGACCGGGACAGGGTGTTGGTGAAACTTTCTTT. The full variable domain, its missing parts supplied by reference TRBV18 and TRBJ1-1, is NAGVMQNPRHLVRRRGQEARLRCSPMKGHSHVYWYRQLPEEGLKFMVYLQKENIIDESGMPKERFSAEFPKEGPSILRIQQVVRGDSAAYFCASSPRGPGQGVGETFFGQGTRLTVV.

This clone appeared once. The chain uses TRBV5-1 and TRBJ2-1, with TRBD2 identical over 10 bases. Trimming took 4 bases from V and 9 from J; bases not matched to a gene: 13. This CDR3 region has 16 residues. Per the germline V gene, CDR1 is SGHRS and CDR2 is YFSETQ. The CDR3 sequence is CASSHRLAGAPPEQFF. Here the CDR3 DNA reads TGCGCCAGCAGCCATCGTCTAGCGGGAGCACCTCCTGAGCAGTTCTTC.

V gene TRBV30 combines with J gene TRBJ1-1; maybe TRBD1 (5 bases). V was shortened by 2 bases and J by 1 base, with 11 bases between the two germline ends. Looked up from germline, CDR1 is GTSNPN and CDR2 is SVGIG (reference sequence). The CDR3 totals 14 residues. DNA of the CDR3: TGTGCCTGGAGTTTCGGCAGGGAGAACACTGAAGCTTTCTTT. Translating gives CAWSFGRENTEAFF.

The rearrangement links TRBV28 to TRBJ1-5; 7 nucleotides match TRBD1. Trimming took 1 base from V and 3 from J; bases not matched to a gene: 9. Germline lookup yields CDR1 MDHEN and CDR2 SYDVKM. CDR3 length equals 17 residues. As DNA, the CDR3 is TGTGCCAGCAGTTTATTCTCGGACAGGTTTATCAATCAGCCCCAGCATTTT. Protein sequence: CASSLFSDRFINQPQHF.

The rearrangement uses TRBV30 and TRBJ2-1, with TRBD1 matching over 12 bases. The ends lost 1 base at V and 7 bases at J; junction bases unmatched: 5. CDR1 GTSNPN and CDR2 SVGIG come from the germline V gene (reference sequence). CDR3 size: 15 residues. The CDR3 sequence: CAWSAGQGAGNEQFF. CDR3 bases: TGTGCCTGGAGTGCGGGACAGGGGGCAGGGAATGAGCAGTTCTTC.

Only one count was recorded for this clone. The chain links TRBV2 to TRBJ2-5; no definite D call. Germline lookup yields CDR1 SNHLY and CDR2 FYNNEI. V was cut by 2 bases and J by 1 base, with 11 bases left in between. The CDR3 has 15 residues. The CDR3 DNA follows: TGTGCCAGCAGTGAAAGGCCTTGGGCCCAAGAGACCCAGTACTTC. Its protein product is CASSERPWAQETQYF.

The chain links TRBV7-2 to TRBJ1-2; no definite D call. Germline CDR1 SGHTA, CDR2 FQGNSA. The CDR3 is 16 residues long. Trimming removed 1 base from V and 4 bases from J, with 16 bases in between. The CDR3 region has the DNA TGTGCCAGCAGCTTAGGGGGTTTGTTAGCGACCTATGGCTACACCTTC. It codes for CASSLGGLLATYGYTF. Using reference TRBV7-2 and TRBJ1-2 for the parts outside the CDR3, the full variable domain is GAGVSQSPSNKVTEKGKDVELRCDPISGHTALYWYRQSLGQGLEFLIYFQGNSAPDKSGLPSDRFSAERTGGSVSTLTIQRTQQEDSAVYLCASSLGGLLATYGYTFGSGTRLTVV.

The chain is built from TRBV7-9 and TRBJ2-1, with TRBD2 matching 15 bases. V was pared by 7 bases and J by 4 bases, with 2 bases of the junction left unmatched. The CDR3 sequence is 15 residues long. Germline V gene sequence: CDR1 SEHNR, CDR2 FQNEAQ (reference sequence). The CDR3 DNA is TGTGCCAGCACCGGACTAGCGGGAGGGTACAATGAGCAGTTCTTC. It codes for CASTGLAGGYNEQFF.

The chain uses TRBV30 and TRBJ2-7; 7 bases fit TRBD1. This CDR3 contains 13 residues. CDR1 GTSNPN and CDR2 SVGIG come from the germline V gene (reference sequence). V dropped 1 base and J dropped 9; count of bases not matched to a gene: 9. CDR3: CAWSARQGGGQYF. CDR3 coding DNA: TGTGCCTGGAGTGCTAGACAGGGTGGTGGGCAGTACTTC.

The chain has TRBV6-5 and TRBJ1-2; D perhaps matches TRBD1 (6 bases). V was trimmed by 8 bases and J by 7 bases, leaving 17 bases between them. CDR3 length equals 13 residues. The germline V gene encodes CDR1 MNHEY and CDR2 SVGAGI. The DNA for the CDR3 is TGTGCCAGCCTCCGGCGGGGGGCGAGTGGCTACACCTTC. Residues: CASLRRGASGYTF.

This clone appeared once. The genes are TRBV10-3 and TRBJ2-3; 9 nucleotides line up with TRBD2. Germline lookup yields CDR1 ENHRY and CDR2 SYGVKD. The CDR3 totals 16 residues. V lost 3 bases and J lost 5; bases outside the gene matches: 9. The CDR3, as DNA: TGTGCCATCAGTGACGGCGGGAGGGCCGATGGAGATACGCAGTATTTT. This codes for CAISDGGRADGDTQYF.

V gene TRBV4-1 combines with J gene TRBJ2-7; 7 nucleotides align to TRBD2. With V trimmed by 5 bases and J by 5 bases, 6 bases remained unmatched. CDR1 is MGHRA, CDR2 YSYEKL, per germline. The CDR3 loop spans 13 amino acids. The CDR3 region is CASSWGGEDEQYF. The CDR3, as DNA: TGCGCCAGCAGCTGGGGGGGGGAGGACGAGCAGTACTTC.